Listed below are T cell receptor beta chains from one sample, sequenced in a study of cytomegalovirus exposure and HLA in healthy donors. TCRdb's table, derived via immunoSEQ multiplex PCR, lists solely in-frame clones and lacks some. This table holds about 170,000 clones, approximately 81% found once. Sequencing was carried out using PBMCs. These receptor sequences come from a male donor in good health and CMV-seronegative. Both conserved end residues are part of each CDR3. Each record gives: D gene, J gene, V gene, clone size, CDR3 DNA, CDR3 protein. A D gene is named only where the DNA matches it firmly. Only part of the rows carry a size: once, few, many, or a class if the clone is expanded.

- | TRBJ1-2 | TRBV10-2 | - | TGCGCCAGCAGTGAGTCGAGAGGTTCCTATGGCTACACCTTC | CASSESRGSYGYTF
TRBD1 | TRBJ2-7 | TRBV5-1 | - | TGCGCCAGCAGCTTAAGGGGACAGGGGGTAAGCTCCTACGAGCAGTACTTC | CASSLRGQGVSSYEQYF
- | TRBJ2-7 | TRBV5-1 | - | TGCGCCAGCAGCAAGTCAGGGGCTTACGAGCAGTACTTC | CASSKSGAYEQYF
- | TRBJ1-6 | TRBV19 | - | - | CARYDCSYNSPLHF
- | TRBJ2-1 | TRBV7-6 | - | TGTGCCAGCAGCTTAGGGGGGGAGGCTGAGCAGTTCTTC | CASSLGGEAEQFF
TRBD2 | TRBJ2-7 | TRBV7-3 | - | TGTGCCAGCAGCTTACGTGCCTCAAGCGGGAGTATCGTCTACGAGCAGTACTTC | CASSLRASSGSIVYEQYF
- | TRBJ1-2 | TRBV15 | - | TGTGCCACCAGTCCGGCGGGGGGGAACTATGGCTACACCTTC | CATSPAGGNYGYTF
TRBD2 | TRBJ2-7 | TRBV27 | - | TGTGCCAGCAGACCCTTCGGGACTAGCGGGGGATACGAGCAGTACTTC | CASRPFGTSGGYEQYF
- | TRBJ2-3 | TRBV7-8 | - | TGTGCCAGCAGCTTAGGTAGCCGCGGGTATAGCACAGATACGCAGTATTTT | CASSLGSRGYSTDTQYF
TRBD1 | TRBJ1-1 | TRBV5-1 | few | TGCGCCAGCAGCTCGACAGGGGTGAACACTGAAGCTTTCTTT | CASSSTGVNTEAFF
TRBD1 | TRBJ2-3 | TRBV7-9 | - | TGTGCCAGCAGCTGGGGCAGGGGGACAGATACGCAGTATTTT | CASSWGRGTDTQYF
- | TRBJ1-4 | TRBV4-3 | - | TGCGCCAGCAGCCAAGATGCCAGGGGTGTTGAAAAACTGTTTTTT | CASSQDARGVEKLFF
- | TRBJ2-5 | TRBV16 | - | TGTGCCAGCAGCGTACAGGGTGGAGAGACCCAGTACTTC | CASSVQGGETQYF
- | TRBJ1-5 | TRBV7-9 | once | TGTTCCAGCAGCTTATCTAATCAGCCCCAGCATTTT | CSSSLSNQPQHF
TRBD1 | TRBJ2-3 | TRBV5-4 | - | TGTGCCAGCAGCCCAAGGACAGGGGGACCCACAGATACGCAGTATTTT | CASSPRTGGPTDTQYF
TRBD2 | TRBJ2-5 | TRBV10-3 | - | TGTGCCATCAGTGAGGGGCGGGAGGGCCTGGGGTGGCCAGTGGAGACCCAGTACTTC | CAISEGREGLGWPVETQYF
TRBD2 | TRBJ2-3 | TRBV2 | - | TGTGCCAGCAGATCTAGCGGGGGGGCCCCAGATACGCAGTATTTT | CASRSSGGAPDTQYF
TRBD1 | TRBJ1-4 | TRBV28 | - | TGTGCCAGCAGTCCTGGACAGGCCGGGGGTGAAAAACTGTTTTTT | CASSPGQAGGEKLFF
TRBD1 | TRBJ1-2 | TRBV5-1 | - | TGCGCCAGCAGCTTCGGACAGGGTAATGGCTACACCTTC | CASSFGQGNGYTF
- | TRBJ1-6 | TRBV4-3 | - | TGCGCCAGCAGCCAAGATACAGGAGAGGCAAATTCACCCCTCCACTTT | CASSQDTGEANSPLHF
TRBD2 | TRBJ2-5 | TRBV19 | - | TGTGCCAGTAGTATTTCGGGAGGCGGGGAGACCCAGTACTTC | CASSISGGGETQYF
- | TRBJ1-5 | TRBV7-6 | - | TGTGCCAGCAGCTTGGGAGGGTCGGACCAGCCCCAGCATTTT | CASSLGGSDQPQHF
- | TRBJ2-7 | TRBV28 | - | TGTGCCAGCAGTTTAGTGGCAGGGCTCTCCTACGAGCAGTACTTC | CASSLVAGLSYEQYF
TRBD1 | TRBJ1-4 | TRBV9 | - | TGTGCCAGCAGCCCCAGACAGGGCCCCGTCCTGTTTTTT | CASSPRQGPVLFF
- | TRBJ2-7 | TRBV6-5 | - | TGTGCCAGCAGTCCCAGCGGGTCCTCCTACGAGCAGTACTTC | CASSPSGSSYEQYF
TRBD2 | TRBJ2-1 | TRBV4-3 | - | TGCGCCAGCAGCCAAGTAACTAGCGGGGGGAATAACAATGAGCAGTTCTTC | CASSQVTSGGNNNEQFF
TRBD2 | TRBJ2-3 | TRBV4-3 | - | TGCGCCAGCAGCCAAGTGGGGCGCGGGAGGATAGATACGCAGTATTTT | CASSQVGRGRIDTQYF
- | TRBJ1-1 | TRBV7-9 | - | TGTGCCAGCAGCTTAGACAGGGCTGAAGCTTTCTTT | CASSLDRAEAFF
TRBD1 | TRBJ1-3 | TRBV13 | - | TGTGCCAGCAGCTTATGGGGGACAGGGGCCGGAAACACCATATATTTT | CASSLWGTGAGNTIYF
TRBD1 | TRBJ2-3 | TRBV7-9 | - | TGTGCCGGGTCGACGGGACAGACAGATACGCAGTATTTT | CAGSTGQTDTQYF
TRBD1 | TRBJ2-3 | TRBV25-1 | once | TGTGCCAGCAGCCCCCCCGGGACAGGCACAGATACGCAGTATTTT | CASSPPGTGTDTQYF
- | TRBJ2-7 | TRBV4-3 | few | TGCGCCAGCAGCCAAGTTCGGGTCCCCAGCTACGAGCAGTACTTC | CASSQVRVPSYEQYF
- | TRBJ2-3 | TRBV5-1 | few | TGCGCCAGCAGCTTGGGCACCTACACAGATACGCAGTATTTT | CASSLGTYTDTQYF
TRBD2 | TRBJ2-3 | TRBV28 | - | TGTGCCAGCAGTGGGGGGACTAGCGGGATTTTGGCAGATACGCAGTATTTT | CASSGGTSGILADTQYF
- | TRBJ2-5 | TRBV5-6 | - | TGTGCCAGCAGCTTGGGGCTTGAAGAGACCCAGTACTTC | CASSLGLEETQYF
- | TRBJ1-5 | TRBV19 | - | TGTGCCAGTAGCCCAGTCCATAGCAATCAGCCCCAGCATTTT | CASSPVHSNQPQHF
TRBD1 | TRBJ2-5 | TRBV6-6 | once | TGTGCCAGCAGTTATGGCTGGGCAGGGGGAGAGACCCAGTACTTC | CASSYGWAGGETQYF
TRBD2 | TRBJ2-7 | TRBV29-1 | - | TGCAGCTACTCTGGGGGGGTCAACGAGCAGTACTTC | CSYSGGVNEQYF
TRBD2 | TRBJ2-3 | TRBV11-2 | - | TGTGCCAGCAGCTATAGCGGGAGGGCCGGAGATACGCAGTATTTT | CASSYSGRAGDTQYF
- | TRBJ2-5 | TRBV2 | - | TGTGCCAGCAGTGAAGACTACACCATTAAAGAGACCCAGTACTTC | CASSEDYTIKETQYF
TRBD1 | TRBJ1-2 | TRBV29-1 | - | TGCAGCGTTGAAGAAGGGACAGGGGGCCGTGGCTACACCTTC | CSVEEGTGGRGYTF
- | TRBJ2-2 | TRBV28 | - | TGTGCCAGCAGGGCCGGGACACAGAATTACCTGAACACCGGGGAGCTGTTTTTT | CASRAGTQNYLNTGELFF
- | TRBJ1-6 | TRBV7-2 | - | TGTGCCAGCAGCGTACAGGGAAGGAGTTCACCCCTCCACTTT | CASSVQGRSSPLHF
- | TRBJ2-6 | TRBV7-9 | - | TGTGCCAGCAGCGCGCTCCAGGCCAACGTCCTGACTTTC | CASSALQANVLTF
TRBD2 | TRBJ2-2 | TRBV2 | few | TGTGCCAGCATCGCGCTAGCGGGGGGCTCCGGGGAGCTGTTTTTT | CASIALAGGSGELFF
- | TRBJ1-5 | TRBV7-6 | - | TGTGCCAGCAGCTTAGATGCAGGAACGGGCAATCAGCCCCAGCATTTT | CASSLDAGTGNQPQHF
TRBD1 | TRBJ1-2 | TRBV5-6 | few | TGTGCCAGCTCTTTTGGGGACAGGGATGGCTACACCTTC | CASSFGDRDGYTF
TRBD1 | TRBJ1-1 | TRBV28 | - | TGTGCCAGCAGTCTATTAGACAGGGGGCCTGAAGCTTTCTTT | CASSLLDRGPEAFF
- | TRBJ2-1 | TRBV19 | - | TGTGCCAGTTCCAGGACAGGAGGGGTAACGGGCAATGAGCAGTTCTTC | CASSRTGGVTGNEQFF
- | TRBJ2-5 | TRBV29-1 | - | TGCAGCGTTGAAGGGAGTAGAAAAGAGACCCAGTACTTC | CSVEGSRKETQYF
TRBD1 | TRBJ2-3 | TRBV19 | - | TGTGCCAGAGGACAGGACCGCACAGATACGCAGTATTTT | CARGQDRTDTQYF
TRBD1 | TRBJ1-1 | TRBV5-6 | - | TGTGCCGGCAGCTTGTTGGGACAGGGGTCCCCTGAAGCTTTCTTT | CAGSLLGQGSPEAFF
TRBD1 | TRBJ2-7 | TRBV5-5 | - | TGTGCCAGCAGCCCGACAGGGGGGACCTACGAGCAGTACTTC | CASSPTGGTYEQYF
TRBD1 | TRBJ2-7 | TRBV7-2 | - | TGTGCCAGCAGCTCTAGGACAGGGGACCCCTACGAGCAGTACTTC | CASSSRTGDPYEQYF
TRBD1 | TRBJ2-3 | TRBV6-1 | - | TGTGCCAGCAGTGCGCAGGGGGCATCAGCAGATACGCAGTATTTT | CASSAQGASADTQYF
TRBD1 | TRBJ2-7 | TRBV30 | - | TGTGCCTGGCGCCGGGACAGCTACGAGCAGTACTTC | CAWRRDSYEQYF
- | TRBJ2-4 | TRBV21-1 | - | TGTGCCAGCAGCCCAAAGGGGGGACCCAAAAGCGGACAGGGTGAAGGGAGAGGGAACATTCAGTACTTC | CASSPKGGPKSGQGEGRGNIQYF
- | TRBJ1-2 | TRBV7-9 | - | TGTGCCAGCAGCCCAGCGGGGTCCAGGGTCAACTATGGCTACACCTTC | CASSPAGSRVNYGYTF